What follows are 2 T cell receptor beta chains derived from one specimen sequenced in a study of T-cell reconstitution after alpha-beta-depleted transplantation in children. Researchers prepared the TCRbeta library using unique molecular identifiers, the study reports. TCRdb used MiXCR to reprocess the PCR reads, holding one entry per CDR3 protein. The sample shows a few hundred thousand distinct CDR3 sequences, 25% to 30% of them seen only once. Specimen: PBMCs, collected before TCRalphabeta/CD19-depleted stem cell transplant. These receptors all come from a boy in the first two years of life with Wiskott-Aldrich syndrome, due to receive a stem cell transplant.

The J gene is TRBJ2-1, the V gene TRBV20-1, with TRBD2 identical over 13 bases. The CDR3 loop spans 14 amino acids. Germline V gene lookup returns CDR1 DFQATT and CDR2 SNEGSKA (reference sequence). V was clipped by 8 bases and J by 6 bases; unmatched bases: 7. CDR3 residues: CSPTTSGRPNEQFF. The CDR3 nucleotides are TGCAGTCCAACGACTAGCGGGAGGCCCAATGAGCAGTTCTTC.

This chain links TRBV10-3 with TRBJ2-5; D gene ambiguous. This CDR3 has 14 residues. V lost 8 bases, J lost 4 bases, and 17 bases lay in between. Looked up from germline, CDR1 is ENHRY and CDR2 is SYGVKD. CDR3 in amino acids: CAIGSRASGETQYF. The CDR3 DNA reads TGTGCCATCGGTTCTAGGGCTTCAGGAGAGACCCAGTACTTC.